This T cell receptor (beta chain) was identified in a study of blood T cell repertoires in COVID-19. At the level of the study: There were acute and convalescent COVID-19 samples, and they came from the United States, Italy and Spain. Sample material is recorded as cDNA or gDNA derived from T cells, B-cell-depleted T cells, or PBMCs.

Trimming stripped 6 bases from V and 2 bases from J, with 11 bases between. Germline V CDR1 and CDR2: SNHLY, FYNNEI. The CDR3 has 14 amino acids. In the source study's methods: It was from reference gene primer amplification that nucleated cell counts were estimated. Using immunoSEQ multiplex PCR, the repertoire was profiled, and TCRdb retains in-frame clones only, with some absent. V and J calls and clone size come straight from that table; D and trimming were deduced from the DNA. The data contain 150,000 to 200,000 clones, about 88% of them singletons. The TCR was taken from an older man with active or convalescent COVID-19. The chain couples TRBV2 to TRBJ1-5; D not certain. The sequencing input was peripheral blood. The CDR3 protein is CASSLPGGNQPQHF. The CDR3 nucleotides read TGTGCCAGCAGCCTCCCCGGGGGCAATCAGCCCCAGCATTTT. The entire variable domain, with the rest obtained from reference TRBV2 and TRBJ1-5, is as follows: EPEVTQTPSHQVTQMGQEVILRCVPISNHLYFYWYRQILGQKVEFLVSFYNNEISEKSEIFDDQFSVERPDGSNFTLKIRSTKLEDSAMYFCASSLPGGNQPQHFGDGTRLSIL.